The present entry profiles one TCR beta chain with its context. Its antigen is unknown. These data come from a study of T cells in Graves' hyperthyroidism and ophthalmopathy. Study-wide background: At the time of initial diagnosis and before any treatment, peripheral blood was collected. Study-wide results and limits: Blood also held most thyroid clonotypes expanded beyond 0.001.

Amplification of TCR beta CDR3 regions used RNA as the template. With the HTBI primer set, the TCR CDR3 went through a first round of RT-PCR. TCRdb reanalysed the multiplex PCR reads using MiXCR and keeps one entry per CDR3 protein. The sample includes around 300,000 distinct CDR3 sequences, approximately 18% of them seen just once. The trim removed 4 bases at V and 2 bases at J, leaving 10 bases unmatched. Germline V gene data show CDR1 as MDHEN and CDR2 as SYDVKM. This CDR3 spans 17 amino acids. This chain joins TRBV28 and TRBJ2-3, with TRBD2 identical over 9 bases. The sample taken for sequencing was blood. The TCR originated in a man aged 50 or older with Graves' ophthalmopathy. Written as DNA, the CDR3 is TGTGCCAGCAGTTCCGGACGACTAGCGGAACCCACAGATACGCAGTATTTT. This sequence encodes CASSSGRLAEPTDTQYF.